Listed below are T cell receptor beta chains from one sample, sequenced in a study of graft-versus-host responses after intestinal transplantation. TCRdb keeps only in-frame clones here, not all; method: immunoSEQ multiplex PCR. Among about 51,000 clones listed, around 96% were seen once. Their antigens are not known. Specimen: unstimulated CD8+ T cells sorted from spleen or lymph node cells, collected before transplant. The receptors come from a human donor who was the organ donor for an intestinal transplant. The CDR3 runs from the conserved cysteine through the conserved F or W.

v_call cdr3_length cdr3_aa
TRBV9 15 CASSVAGELSYEQYF
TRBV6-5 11 CASSYSNEQYF
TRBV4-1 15 CASSLGKGLNTEAFF
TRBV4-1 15 CASSQDEFGKDGYTF
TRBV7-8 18 CASSAIWTSGGTTDTQYF
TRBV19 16 CASSIQSTVKNYGYTF
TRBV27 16 CASSLSPPGQGNGYTF
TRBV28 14 CASIPFLANYGYTF
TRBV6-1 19 CASSEAAWGLAGDTDTQYF
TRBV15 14 CATSRDRSLGGYTF
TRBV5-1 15 CASSLTGGRGETQYF
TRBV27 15 CASEATGGMNTEAFF
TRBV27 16 CASSSSPSGGGTEAFF
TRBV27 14 CASSFSTGTDTQYF
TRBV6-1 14 CASSEGGLGGELFF
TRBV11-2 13 CASSRQGPETQYF
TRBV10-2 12 CASSESAYEQYF
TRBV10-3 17 CAISEGLAGDSTDTQYF
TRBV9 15 CASSDHQGSGNTIYF
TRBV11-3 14 CASSLASGTDTQYF
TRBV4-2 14 CASSQEGVFTEAFF
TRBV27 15 CAGSLWAGSPNEQFF
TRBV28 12 CASSQMLYEQYF
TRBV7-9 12 CASSQGFAEAFF
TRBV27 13 CASSLTGTYEQYF
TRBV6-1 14 CASSEPADQETQYF
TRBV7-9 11 CASSANYGYTF
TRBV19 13 CASHELMNTEAFF
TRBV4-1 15 CASSQDLAGTDTQYF
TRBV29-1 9 CSVLNEQFF
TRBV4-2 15 CASSDSGGAGDTQYF
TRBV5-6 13 CASSLDPGGELFF
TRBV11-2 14 CASSEPGPGSPLHF
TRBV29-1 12 CSVENSNYGYTF
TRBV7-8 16 CASSLFSGHRDYEQYF
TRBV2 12 CASSEARDEQYF
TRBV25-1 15 CASSGGLAGTGELFF
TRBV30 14 CAGNSGARQETQYF
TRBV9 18 CASSVYPGGTERTGELFF
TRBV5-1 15 CASHDLIGGETEAFF
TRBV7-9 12 CASSVLDYGYTF
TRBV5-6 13 CASSLGGFYEQYF
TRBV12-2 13 CASRLTRGYEQYF
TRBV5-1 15 CASSGDRSSYNEQFF
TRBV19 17 CASSIATQRKMNTEAFF
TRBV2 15 CASSEAPAGQETQYF
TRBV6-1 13 CASSEGTYTEAFF
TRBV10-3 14 CAISRGGGTDTQYF
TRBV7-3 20 CASSLPSGELGAFSNQPQHF